This TCR beta chain comes out of a study of T cell responses to AZD1222 COVID-19 vaccine. This CDR3 is 15 amino acids long. From germline, CDR1 is LNHDA and CDR2 SQIVND (reference sequence). V shed 4 bases, J shed 4 bases, and the junction held 7 bases outside the gene matches. Here immunoSEQ multiplex PCR was the method, and the copy in TCRdb shows in-frame clones only, minus some. The profile covers around 160,000 clones, with about 91% appearing a single time and roughly 16% taken by the ten largest. The rearrangement links TRBV19 to TRBJ2-7, with TRBD1 identical over 10 bases. This sequence was found in an adult in good health. The sample consisted of peripheral blood, taken on day 0 of AZD1222 vaccination. The CDR3: CASSNSGTGDYEQYF. The CDR3 DNA is TGTGCCAGTAGTAACTCCGGGACAGGGGATTACGAGCAGTACTTC. Together with reference TRBV19 and TRBJ2-7, the CDR3 gives the full variable domain: DGGITQSPKYLFRKEGQNVTLSCEQNLNHDAMYWYRQDPGQGLRLIYYSQIVNDFQKGDIAEGYSVSREKKESFPLTVTSAQKNPTAFYLCASSNSGTGDYEQYFGPGTRLTVT.